Listed here are 22 T cell receptor beta chains from one sample, sequenced in a study of T cells in women clearing cervical HPV infection (dated by TCRdb to the late 2010s). The library relied on the immunoSEQ multiplex PCR assay. TCRdb holds this immuneACCESS table with in-frame rearrangements only. Some clones are missing; in checked studies, unresolved V genes explain under half, and the rest has no known cause. The sample's table lists a count of 44,000 or so clones. The biggest ten clones account for approximately 0.98% of the sample. Sequencing was done on a sample of blood buffy coat. The receptor source for this set is a woman aged 18-70 years with a cervical HPV16 infection that either progressed to CIN3+ or cleared (not recorded which).

For this clone: The read terminates 3 residues before the CDR3 end, so the remaining end is supplied by the germline J gene. The V call is TRBV19, the J call TRBJ1-5; 10 nucleotides agree with TRBD1. This CDR3 has 16 residues. The trim removed 5 bases at V and 0 bases at J, leaving 4 bases unmatched. CDR1 and CDR2 from the germline V gene are LNHDA and SQIVND (reference sequence). The CDR3 loop reads CASSLGTGASNQPQHF. Partial CDR3 DNA: TGTGCCAGTAGTCTAGGGACAGGGGCTAGCAATCAGCCC.

A word on this clone: The sequenced fragment ends 3 residues before the CDR3 boundary, so the rest is inferred from the germline J gene. The gene calls are TRBV5-1 and TRBJ1-1; a weak D match, TRBD1 (6 bases). CDR1 and CDR2 from the germline V gene are SGHRS and YFSETQ. Trimming stripped 2 bases from V and 1 base from J, with 18 bases between. The CDR3 is 17 residues long. The CDR3 bases that were read are TGCGCCAGCAGCTTAGGGGGTGAGCATTTGAGGAACACTGAA. Translation: CASSLGGEHLRNTE. In full, the CDR3 reads CASSLGGEHLRNTEAFF.

Concerning this clone itself: The observed sequence ends 3 residues before the CDR3 terminus, with the missing tail filled in from the germline J gene. The rearrangement links TRBV7-3 to TRBJ2-1, with 11 bases matching TRBD2. CDR3 size: 17 residues. In germline, CDR1 is SGHTA, CDR2 FQGTGA. J gave up 4 bases and V 1 base, and 6 bases lay outside the gene matches. The part of the CDR3 DNA that was read is TGTGCCAGCAGCTTAAGGGGGGGGACTAGCGGATACAATGAG. This translates into CASSLRGGTSGYNE. In full, the CDR3 is CASSLRGGTSGYNEQFF. The variable domain in full, with the rest retrieved from reference TRBV7-3 and TRBJ2-1, is GAGVSQTPSNKVTEKGKYVELRCDPISGHTALYWYRQSLGQGPEFLIYFQGTGAADDSGLPNDRFFAVRPEGSVSTLKIQRTERGDSAVYLCASSLRGGTSGYNEQFFGPGTRLTVL.

On this clone itself: The read halts 3 residues ahead of the CDR3 end, with the missing end drawn from the germline J gene. V and J are TRBV27 and TRBJ2-2; tentatively, D is TRBD2 (6 bases). This CDR3 spans 14 amino acids. Germline V gene data show CDR1 as MNHEY and CDR2 as SMNVEV (reference sequence). With 0 bases removed from V and 4 bases from J, the gap between germline ends came to 6 bases. This CDR3 reads CASSLSEGTGELFF. The sequenced CDR3 bases are TGTGCCAGCAGTTTATCGGAGGGCACCGGGGAG.

Worth noting for this clone: The CDR3 end lies 3 residues beyond the end of the read and is filled in from the germline J gene. J is TRBJ1-4 and V is TRBV5-6; D gene unclear. Germline loops: CDR1 SGHDT, CDR2 YYEEEE. The ends were cut back, 4 bases at V and 8 bases at J, with 15 bases in the middle. This CDR3 has 14 residues. The CDR3 loop is CASSPRPQSEKLFF. CDR3 bases read: TGTGCCAGCAGCCCGCGGCCCCAAAGCGAAAAA.

About this clone: The sequence runs out 3 residues before the end of the CDR3; the remainder is reconstructed from the germline J gene. The J gene is TRBJ2-3, the V gene TRBV13; maybe TRBD1 (5 bases). The CDR3 is made up of 14 amino acids. Per the germline V gene, CDR1 is PRHDT and CDR2 is FYEKMQ (reference sequence). CDR3 in amino acids: CASSLVTGEETQYF. Partial CDR3 DNA: TGTGCCAGCAGCTTAGTTACAGGAGAAGAGACG.

A word on this clone: The read ends 3 residues shy of where the CDR3 ends; the end is completed using the germline J gene. The chain carries TRBV6-1 and TRBJ2-3; no reliable D call. Per the germline V gene, CDR1 is MNHNS and CDR2 is SASEGT. CDR3 length equals 13 residues. The CDR3 bases that were read are TGTGCCAGCAGTGGAATTTTAGAAGAGACG. It encodes CASSGILEET. The whole CDR3 protein is CASSGILEETQYF.

Regarding this clone: The CDR3 end lies 3 residues beyond the end of the read and is filled in from the germline J gene. The genes are TRBV5-1 and TRBJ2-3; D call uncertain. The CDR3 runs to 13 residues. The V end lost 0 bases, the J end lost 2 bases, and 4 bases lay between the germline ends. Germline CDR1 reads SGHRS; CDR2 reads YFSETQ. The CDR3 sequence: CASSLDITDTQYF. CDR3 DNA, as far as it was read: TGCGCCAGCAGCTTGGATATCACAGATACG.

In the case of this clone: The sequenced fragment ends 3 residues before the CDR3 boundary, so the rest is inferred from the germline J gene. The chain has TRBV19 and TRBJ2-3, with 9 bases that match TRBD2. The CDR3 is made up of 15 amino acids. After removal of 5 bases from V and 5 bases from J, the junction contained 8 bases not matched to a gene. Germline CDR1 reads LNHDA; CDR2 reads SQIVND (reference sequence). The CDR3 protein is CASSPGTSKKDTQYF. Partial CDR3 DNA: TGTGCCAGTAGTCCCGGGACTAGCAAAAAAGATACG.

Turning to this clone: The CDR3 goes on 3 residues after the read ends, and that part is filled in from the germline J gene. This chain joins TRBV6-2 or TRBV6-3 and TRBJ1-2; a weak D match, TRBD1 (6 bases). The germline CDR1 and CDR2 sequences are MNHEY and SVGEGT. The CDR3 covers 16 residues. The CDR3 protein is CASSYSLAGADNDYTF. The DNA read from the CDR3 is TGTGCCAGCAGTTACTCGTTAGCGGGGGCCGACAATGAC.

A remark on this clone: The read finishes 3 residues shy of the CDR3 end, and the germline J gene is used to complete it. The chain has TRBV9 and TRBJ2-7; D may be TRBD2 (7 bases). Trimming pared 0 bases from V and 5 bases from J, leaving 18 bases between. CDR3 size: 16 residues. Germline V gene lookup returns CDR1 SGDLS and CDR2 YYNGEE. CDR3 DNA (partial): TGTGCCAGCAGCGTAGAGGGCGGGGGCGCGAGACACGAG. Its translation: CASSVEGGGARHE. The complete CDR3 reads CASSVEGGGARHEQYF.

As concerns this clone: Coverage ceases 3 residues before the CDR3 finishes, and the germline J gene fills in the end. The rearrangement links TRBV19 to TRBJ2-1; D gene uncertain. Germline CDR1 and CDR2: LNHDA and SQIVND (reference sequence). This CDR3 comprises 14 residues. The germline V and J ends were trimmed by 11 bases and 0 bases, with 14 bases remaining between them. The CDR3 bases that were read are TGTGCCCCCCGTGTCAGGAGCTCCTACAATGAG. Residues: CAPRVRSSYNE. The full CDR3 is CAPRVRSSYNEQFF.

Details on this clone: From the germline J gene comes the end of the CDR3, since the read stops 3 residues before it. This rearrangement joins TRBV7-9 to TRBJ1-2; unclear D gene. The germline gives CDR1 SEHNR, CDR2 FQNEAQ (reference sequence). The CDR3 runs 15 residues. CDR3 bases read: TGTGCCAGCAGCTTCGGTCGACCGGTCACAGATACC. This codes for CASSFGRPVTDT. The CDR3 reads in full as CASSFGRPVTDTYTF.

A note on this clone: The DNA ends 3 residues before the CDR3 does, and the rest of the CDR3 is filled in from the germline J gene. The chain carries TRBV5-6 and TRBJ2-4; 8 bases are a match to TRBD1. CDR3 length: 13 amino acids. Trimming at V came to 3 bases and at J to 7 bases, leaving 3 bases not matched to a gene. Germline lookup yields CDR1 SGHDT and CDR2 YYEEEE. CDR3 loop: CASSSDRVNIQYF. CDR3 DNA (partial): TGTGCCAGCAGCTCGGACAGGGTCAACATT.

Worth noting for this clone: The CDR3 end is not reached by the read, which stops 3 residues before it; the germline J gene fills it in. The genes are TRBV7-2 and TRBJ2-7, with 9 nucleotides matching TRBD1. The germline V gene encodes CDR1 SGHTA and CDR2 FQGNSA. V shed 3 bases and J 4 bases; nucleotides not matched to a gene: 4. The CDR3 is made up of 14 amino acids. CDR3 DNA (partial): TGTGCCAGCAGCTTCGGGACAGGGTTTTACGAG. It encodes CASSFGTGFYE. The CDR3 as a whole reads CASSFGTGFYEQYF.

CDR3 residues: CSGRDRGITEAFF. CDR3 DNA (partial): TGCAGCGGTCGGGACAGGGGGATCACTGAA. This chain links TRBV29-1 with TRBJ1-1, with TRBD1 identical over 11 bases. The CDR3 end falls 3 residues outside the read, so it is completed with the germline J gene. CDR1 and CDR2 (germline): SQVTM, ANQGSEA. This CDR3 has 13 residues. The junction had 5 bases not matched to a gene; V was cut back by 7 bases and J by 4 bases.

Partial CDR3 DNA: TGTGCCAGTAGTACGGAACAGGGATGGAGCAATGAG. Its protein is CASSTEQGWSNE. The full CDR3 protein reads CASSTEQGWSNEQFF. The J gene is TRBJ2-1, the V gene TRBV19, with D possibly matching TRBD1 (6 bases). The read terminates 3 residues before the CDR3 end, so the remaining end is supplied by the germline J gene. Trimming cost V 4 bases and J 6 bases, with 16 bases left between them. CDR3 size: 15 residues. CDR1 and CDR2 from the germline V gene are LNHDA and SQIVND (reference sequence).

Note on this clone: The CDR3 goes on 3 residues after the read ends, and that part is filled in from the germline J gene. The chain joins TRBV2 to TRBJ2-3; perhaps TRBD1 as D (5 bases). Germline CDR1 reads SNHLY; CDR2 reads FYNNEI. The CDR3 covers 15 residues. V lost 1 base, J lost 2 bases, and 10 bases lay in between. The CDR3 bases that were read are TGTGCCAGCAGTGAAGAACAGGCTTACACAGATACG. It yields the protein CASSEEQAYTDT. Given in full, the CDR3 is CASSEEQAYTDTQYF.

Worth noting for this clone: The read is 3 residues too short to cover the CDR3 end, so that end is filled in from the germline J gene. The chain employs TRBV2 and TRBJ2-1; the D gene is possibly TRBD2 (6 bases). V lost 2 bases, J lost 7 bases, and 24 bases lay in between. The CDR3 has 18 residues. CDR1 SNHLY and CDR2 FYNNEI come from the germline V gene. The CDR3 region is CASSEMKWRGPRGNEQFF. CDR3 DNA, as far as it was read: TGTGCCAGCAGTGAAATGAAGTGGCGGGGTCCCCGCGGGAATGAG.

CDR3 DNA (partial): TGCGCCAGCAGTGAGACGGGGTATCAGCCC. Translated, it gives CASSETGYQP. In full, the CDR3 is CASSETGYQPQHF. The rearrangement uses TRBV10-1 and TRBJ1-5; unclear D gene. The CDR3 extends 3 residues past the end of the read, so its final part is completed from the germline J gene. The ends were cut back, 2 bases at V and 5 bases at J, with 7 bases in the middle. Germline CDR1 is WNHNN and CDR2 is SYGVQD (reference sequence). CDR3 length: 13 amino acids.

The DNA read from the CDR3 is TGTGCCAGCAGCCTTTACCGGGATACG. Residues: CASSLYRDT. The CDR3 in full is CASSLYRDTQYF. The chain employs TRBV7-9 and TRBJ2-3; D is ambiguous. The read gets to within 3 residues of the CDR3 end, and the germline J gene fills in the rest. Trimming shortened V by 5 bases and J by 6 bases, and 9 bases separated the two germline ends. Germline lookup yields CDR1 SEHNR and CDR2 FQNEAQ (reference sequence). CDR3 length equals 12 residues.

On this clone: The read gets to within 3 residues of the CDR3 end, and the germline J gene fills in the rest. The V gene is TRBV10-3, the J gene TRBJ2-1, with TRBD2 identical over 11 bases. Germline assignment: CDR1 ENHRY and CDR2 SYGVKD. The CDR3 consists of 14 residues. V shed 7 bases and J 5 bases; nucleotides not matched to a gene: 4. The CDR3 reads CAINIAGGNNEQFF. The DNA read from the CDR3 is TGTGCCATCAATATAGCGGGGGGGAACAATGAG.